The entry below gives a single T cell receptor beta chain sequence along with its context. Its antigen is as yet unknown. This record belongs to a study of identical twins. Study observations and caveats: Insertions ran lower in abundant cord blood beta clonotypes, though not in memory repertoires.

TCRdb called the 5' RACE reads again in MiXCR, with one record for every CDR3 protein. The sample consists of approximately 700,000 distinct CDR3 sequences, roughly 6% of them appearing once. Trimming removed 4 bases from V and 4 bases from J, with 10 bases in between. Germline CDR1 and CDR2: GTSNPN and SVGIG (reference sequence). This CDR3 region has 12 residues. The rearrangement joins TRBV30 to TRBJ2-5; D unresolved. This TCR was recovered from a man aged 18-30 years in good health. The sample consisted of naive T cells sorted from blood. The CDR3 region has the DNA TGTGCCTGGACTGTAGAAGGAGAGACCCAGTACTTC. This gives the protein CAWTVEGETQYF.